This T cell receptor beta chain was captured in a study of human T cells and chemical hapten exposure. Overall study context: Each week of the approximately 26-week study, patients had diphenylcyclopropenone applied to the scalp.

The CDR3 covers 13 residues. This clonotype appeared a single time. The antigen is not known. Study-wide findings and caveats: Against controls, expanded TCRs gave rise to significantly more large CDR3 similarity clusters.

In TCRdb, the RACE reads were re-called with MiXCR into one record per CDR3 protein. The sample includes about 84,000 distinct CDR3 sequences, 10% to 11% of them seen just once. The time point denotes: patch test 3, about 24 weeks after DPC sensitization. The treatment here: therapeutic diphenylcyclopropenone sensitization with weekly scalp DPC. The donor pool consisted of alopecia patients aged 18 to 70 years, considered suitable for DPC. The rearrangement uses TRBV21-1 and TRBJ2-7; the table gives TRBD1 as D, unverified against the DNA. TRBV21-1 is an annotated pseudogene. The origin of this receptor is a woman aged 50 to 60 with alopecia areata. Some clones in this sample may be carry-over from other donors' samples. Sequencing was performed on whole blood, taken in connection with sensitization to the hapten diphenylcyclopropenone (DPC). The CDR3 sequence is CASSRMDRGAQYF. The CDR3 DNA sequence: TGTGCCAGCAGCCGAATGGACAGGGGCGCCCAGTACTTC.